What follows is one T cell receptor (beta chain) and its context. The antigen remains undetermined. PCR used 60 Vbeta primers and 13 Jbeta primers. Data came from immunoSEQ multiplex PCR; TCRdb stores just in-frame clones and leaves some out. The sample includes over 75,000 clones. This record comes from a study of cytomegalovirus exposure and HLA in healthy donors. General observations from the study: An analysis was carried out later, and it reportedly showed fewer N-insertions in an Asian-associated ancestry cluster than the approximately 660-donor mean. It was approximately 150 TCR beta chains that were listed as cytomegalovirus-associated.

V lost 0 bases to trimming and J lost 3 bases, with 12 bases between them. The CDR3 runs to 14 residues. Germline values: CDR1 GTSNPN, CDR2 SVGIG (reference sequence). Sequencing used PBMCs. V and J are TRBV30 and TRBJ2-7, with D perhaps TRBD1 (5 bases). The sequence was obtained from a girl under 18 in good health and CMV-seropositive. The CDR3 nucleotides read TGTGCCTGGAGTGTAGGGGTGGAAGGCTACGAGCAGTACGTC. Translation: CAWSVGVEGYEQYV.